This T cell receptor (beta chain) was recovered during a study of T-cell reconstitution after alpha-beta-depleted transplantation in children. Molecular barcoding with unique molecular identifiers was used for the TCRbeta library. One entry per CDR3 protein results from TCRdb running MiXCR on the PCR reads. The sample consists of around 500,000 distinct CDR3 sequences, around 12% of them appearing once. CDR3 length: 14 amino acids. Between the trimmed V and J ends, which lost 0 bases and 4 bases, there was a span of 9 bases. Germline V gene lookup returns CDR1 SGHTA and CDR2 FQGNSA. The specimen was PBMCs from the stem cell graft donor, collected from the stem cell graft. The clonotype was recovered from a human donor who donated a stem cell graft to a child with combined immunodeficiency. This chain connects TRBV7-2 to TRBJ1-2; D remains ambiguous. The CDR3 bases are TGTGCCAGCAGCTTAGCAGGGCGGACCTATGGCTACACCTTC. Translating it yields CASSLAGRTYGYTF.